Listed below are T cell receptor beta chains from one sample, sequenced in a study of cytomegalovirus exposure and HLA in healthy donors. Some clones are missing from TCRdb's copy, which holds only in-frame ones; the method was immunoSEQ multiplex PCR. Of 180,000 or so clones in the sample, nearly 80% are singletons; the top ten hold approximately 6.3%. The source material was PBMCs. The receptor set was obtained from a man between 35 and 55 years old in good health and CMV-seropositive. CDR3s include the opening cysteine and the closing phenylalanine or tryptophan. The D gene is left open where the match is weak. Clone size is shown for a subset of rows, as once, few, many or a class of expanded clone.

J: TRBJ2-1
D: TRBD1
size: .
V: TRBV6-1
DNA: TGTGCCAGCAGTATAAGGACAGGGATTGAGGATGAGCAGTTCTTC
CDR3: CASSIRTGIEDEQFF

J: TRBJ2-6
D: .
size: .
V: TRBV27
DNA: TGTGCCAGCAGTTCATTGGTTGGGGCCAACGGCCTGACTTTC
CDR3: CASSSLVGANGLTF

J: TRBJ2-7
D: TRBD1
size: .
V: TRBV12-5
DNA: TGTGCTAGTGGTTTGGTACGGGGACAGGGACAGTACGAGCAGTACTTC
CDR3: CASGLVRGQGQYEQYF

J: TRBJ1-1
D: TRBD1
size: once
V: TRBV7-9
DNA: TGTGCCAGCAGCTTACCGGCAGGGGGCTATCGGAGCTCTGAAGCTTTCTTT
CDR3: CASSLPAGGYRSSEAFF

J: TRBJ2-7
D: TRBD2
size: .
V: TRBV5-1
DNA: TGCGCCAGCAGCCCGGGACTAGCGGGAGCATTGAAGCACTTC
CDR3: CASSPGLAGALKHF

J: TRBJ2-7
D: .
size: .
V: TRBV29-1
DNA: TGCAGCGTTGCCGAGGGTAGCTCCTACGAGCAGTACTTC
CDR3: CSVAEGSSYEQYF

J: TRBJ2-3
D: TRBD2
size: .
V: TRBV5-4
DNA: TGTGCCAGCACCCCCGATAGCGGGGCCCGCACAGATACGCAGTATTTT
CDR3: CASTPDSGARTDTQYF

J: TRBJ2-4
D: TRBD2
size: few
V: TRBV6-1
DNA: TGTGCCAGCAGTGAAGTCCCGGGACTAGCGGGCCAAATACTAGCCAAAAACAGTCAGTACTTC
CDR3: CASSEVPGLAGQILAKNSQYF

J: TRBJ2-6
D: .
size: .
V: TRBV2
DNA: TGTGCCAGCAGCGGACTGGGCATTGGGACCAACGTCCTGACTTTC
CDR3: CASSGLGIGTNVLTF

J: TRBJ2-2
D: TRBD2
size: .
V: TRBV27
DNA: TGTGCCAGCAGTTTTATAGGACTAGAGAACACCGGGGAGCTGTTTTTT
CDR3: CASSFIGLENTGELFF

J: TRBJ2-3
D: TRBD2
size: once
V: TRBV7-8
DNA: TGTGCCAGCAGCTTAAGCGGGAGGGATAGCACAGATACGCAGTATTTT
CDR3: CASSLSGRDSTDTQYF

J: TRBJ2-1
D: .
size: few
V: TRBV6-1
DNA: TGTGCCAGCAGTGGAGTGGGGGGCTCCTACAATGAGCAGTTCTTC
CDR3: CASSGVGGSYNEQFF

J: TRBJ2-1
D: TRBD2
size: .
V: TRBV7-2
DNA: TGTGCAACTAGCGGGAGCTCCTACAATGAGCAGTTCTTC
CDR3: CATSGSSYNEQFF